These T cell receptor beta chains were read from a single sample in a study of monozygotic twins with inflammatory bowel disease. TCRdb reanalyzed the 5' RACE reads, giving one entry per CDR3 protein sequence and no DNA. This sample's clone table lists around 97,000 distinct CDR3 sequences. The sample taken for sequencing was blood. The receptor source for this set is a human donor with ulcerative colitis or Crohn's disease, or a healthy co-twin of an affected twin (not recorded which). Each CDR3 is given with its conserved first and last residue.

V gene	J gene	CDR3 length	CDR3 protein
TRBV30	TRBJ2-2	16	CAWLDQPGVVSGELFF
TRBV7-2	TRBJ2-1	15	CASSRGDGSINEQFF
TRBV28	TRBJ2-7	13	CASTGTLTYEQYF
TRBV11-2	TRBJ1-1	16	CASSSARQSRATEAFF
TRBV12-3/TRBV12-4	TRBJ2-1	18	CASSLWTPWDRGYNEQFF
TRBV19	TRBJ2-1	14	CASSIVSSYNEQFF
TRBV7-7	TRBJ2-7	14	CASSKTGTGEEQYF
TRBV7-2	TRBJ2-1	15	CASSFTGTSDNEQFF
TRBV24-1	TRBJ2-2	16	CATSDTDRANTGELFF
TRBV18	TRBJ2-3	14	CASPPSGFTDTQYF
TRBV24-1	TRBJ1-2	15	CATSAFRDGSYGYTF
TRBV28	TRBJ2-2	12	CASSPQRGELFF
TRBV5-1	TRBJ1-4	18	CASSGSPGTGADNEKLFF